This passage covers 2 T cell receptor beta chains from one sample sequenced in a study of control samples from healthy donors and cancer patients. The table came from immunoSEQ multiplex PCR; TCRdb's copy has only in-frame clones and leaves some out. This repertoire shows around 250,000 clones, roughly four fifths found once; its top ten account for about 14%. The sequenced material came from PBMCs. The receptors originated from a woman aged 55-75 years with lung cancer.

The chain links TRBV15 to TRBJ1-3, with D hard to call. The length of the CDR3 is 14 residues. V gave up 5 bases and J gave up 4 bases, with 12 bases separating them. Germline V gene data show CDR1 as LNHNV and CDR2 as YYDKDF (reference sequence). The CDR3 DNA is TGTGCCACCAGCCAAGAACAGCCCGGAAACACCATATATTTT. Translating gives CATSQEQPGNTIYF.

The table lists this clone with a few counts. The chain links TRBV9 to TRBJ2-7; 9 positions agree with TRBD1. Trimming removed 0 bases from V and 9 bases from J; junction bases left unmatched: 7. The CDR3 runs 14 residues. From germline, CDR1 is SGDLS and CDR2 YYNGEE. The CDR3 here is CASSVEGTGFVQYF. CDR3 coding DNA: TGTGCCAGCAGCGTAGAGGGGACAGGGTTCGTGCAGTACTTC.